The 21 T cell receptor beta chains in this list originate from one sample, sequenced in a study of T cell clonotyping in hematopoietic cell transplantation. Time point specified: recipient sample about 28 days before transplant, after cytoreduction. The assay was immunoSEQ multiplex PCR, and TCRdb's table has in-frame clones only and misses some. The sample has 20,000 to 25,000 clones, roughly 90% seen once; the top ten hold about 3.7%. Sequencing was performed on peripheral blood mononuclear cells, taken before stem cell transplant. These receptors were taken from a man younger than 35 with biphenotypic leukemia. Some clones in this sample may be carry-over from other donors' samples.

The chain links TRBV4-1 to TRBJ2-6, with D possibly matching TRBD2 (6 bases). The germline CDR1 and CDR2 sequences are MGHRA and YSYEKL. This CDR3 contains 18 residues. The V end lost 1 base, the J end lost 0 bases, and 13 bases lay between the germline ends. The CDR3 here is CASSQAGTDISGANVLTF. The CDR3, as DNA: TGCGCCAGCAGCCAAGCCGGGACTGATATCTCTGGGGCCAACGTCCTGACTTTC.

V usage is TRBV7-6 and J usage is TRBJ2-5; D not resolved. From germline, CDR1 is SGHVS and CDR2 FNYEAQ. This CDR3 has 12 residues. Trimming left V 8 bases short and J 4 bases short, with 11 bases between. The CDR3 coding sequence is TGTGCCAGCCTTTCTCAAGCAGAGACCCAGTACTTC. Its translation is CASLSQAETQYF.

This chain uses TRBV25-1 with TRBJ2-3; TRBD2 matches 8 bases. There are 17 residues in the CDR3. V shed 3 bases, J shed 4 bases, and the junction held 12 bases outside the gene matches. Per the germline V gene, CDR1 is MGHDK and CDR2 is SYGVNS. The CDR3 region is CASSDRDGGAVSDTQYF. CDR3 nucleotides: TGTGCCAGCAGTGATCGGGACGGGGGGGCCGTCTCAGATACGCAGTATTTT.

The genes are TRBV10-3 and TRBJ2-5; D gene unclear. The CDR3 totals 14 residues. Deletions cut 0 bases from V and 5 bases from J, with 10 bases between. Germline V CDR1 and CDR2: ENHRY, SYGVKD. CDR3 region: CAISESREWETQYF. The CDR3 nucleotides are TGTGCCATCAGTGAGTCGCGTGAGTGGGAGACCCAGTACTTC.

For the CDR3, the DNA is TGTGCCAGTAGTATATTTTCGGGAGGGGAAGATGAGCAGTTCTTC. Encoded protein: CASSIFSGGEDEQFF. This chain uses TRBV19 with TRBJ2-1, with TRBD2 matching 8 bases. The germline CDR1 and CDR2 sequences are LNHDA and SQIVND (reference sequence). V trimming: 2 bases; J trimming: 8 bases; junction bases outside the gene matches: 8. This CDR3 spans 15 amino acids.

The rearrangement uses TRBV27 and TRBJ1-3; 7 bases line up with TRBD1. J was trimmed by 0 bases and V by 6 bases; bases with no gene match: 8. The germline CDR1 and CDR2 sequences are MNHEY and SMNVEV (reference sequence). This CDR3 contains 16 residues. The CDR3 protein is CASRARTGLSGNTIYF. CDR3 nucleotide sequence: TGTGCCAGCAGGGCCCGGACAGGCCTCTCTGGAAACACCATATATTTT.

The chain uses TRBV6-5 and TRBJ1-3; D gene unclear. V shed 5 bases and J shed 2 bases, with 7 bases lying between them. Per the germline V gene, CDR1 is MNHEY and CDR2 is SVGAGI. The CDR3 has 13 amino acids. The CDR3 is CASSLRPGNTIYF. Here the CDR3 DNA reads TGTGCCAGCAGTCTTCGCCCTGGAAACACCATATATTTT.

The chain combines TRBV7-9 with TRBJ1-1, with TRBD1 as a possible D gene (6 bases). The CDR3 spans 14 residues. V was pared by 4 bases and J by 2 bases, with 11 bases between. The germline gives CDR1 SEHNR, CDR2 FQNEAQ (reference sequence). Here the CDR3 reads CASSYREGNTEAFF. The CDR3 nucleotides are TGTGCCAGCAGCTACAGGGAGGGAAACACTGAAGCTTTCTTT.

V is TRBV6-1 and J is TRBJ2-7, with D uncertain. Germline V CDR1 and CDR2: MNHNS, SASEGT. Between the trimmed V and J ends, which lost 6 bases and 2 bases, there was a span of 14 bases. This CDR3 spans 14 amino acids. CDR3 in amino acids: CASRARSVPYEQYF. CDR3 nucleotide sequence: TGTGCCAGCAGGGCTCGGAGCGTACCCTACGAGCAGTACTTC.

The chain employs TRBV11-2 and TRBJ2-7; tentatively, D is TRBD1 (5 bases). V gave up 5 bases and J gave up 2 bases, with 10 bases separating them. The CDR3 runs 13 residues. Germline V gene data show CDR1 as SGHAT and CDR2 as FQNNGV. The CDR3 coding sequence is TGTGCCAGCAGCCCCGAAGGGGCCTACGAGCAGTACTTC. Translated, it gives CASSPEGAYEQYF.

The rearrangement links TRBV5-4 to TRBJ1-1; D remains unclear. This CDR3 is 15 amino acids long. V lost 0 bases to trimming and J lost 0 bases, with 9 bases between them. Germline assignment: CDR1 SGHNT and CDR2 YYREEE (reference sequence). In DNA form, the CDR3 reads TGTGCCAGCAGCTTGGACGTCAGCTTGAACACTGAAGCTTTCTTT. Amino acid sequence: CASSLDVSLNTEAFF.

This chain uses TRBV11-3 with TRBJ2-7, with 7 bases that match TRBD2. Germline CDR1 and CDR2: SGHNT and YENEEA. V lost 2 bases and J lost 3; bases outside the gene matches: 1. The CDR3 is made up of 13 amino acids. This CDR3 is CASSLTGGYEQYF. The DNA for the CDR3 is TGTGCCAGCAGCTTAACGGGAGGCTACGAGCAGTACTTC.

The V and J genes are TRBV7-9 and TRBJ2-7; 8 bases map to TRBD2. The germline CDR1 and CDR2 sequences are SEHNR and FQNEAQ (reference sequence). The CDR3 extends over 15 amino acids. The J segment lost 1 base and the V segment lost 5 bases, leaving 7 bases of the junction unmatched. The DNA of the CDR3 is TGTGCCAGCAGCCCGTGGCGGGGGGTATCCTACGAGCAGTACTTC. This encodes CASSPWRGVSYEQYF.

Regarding this clone: Germline is not matched at one junction end, which may reflect a read error. The chain carries TRBV23-1 and TRBJ1-2; D is uncertain. TRBV23-1 is filed as an ORF, its function uncertain. There are 9 residues in the CDR3. CDR3 nucleotides: TGCGCCAGCGGCAGTCGAGCCGCCTTC. This gives the protein CASGSRAAF.

The rearrangement joins TRBV11-2 to TRBJ1-2, with D unresolved. Between the trimmed V and J ends, which lost 8 bases and 1 base, there was a span of 17 bases. The germline V gene has CDR1 SGHAT and CDR2 FQNNGV. The CDR3 runs to 15 residues. Written as DNA, the CDR3 is TGTGCCAGCTCTTCCCCGGACGGCTTTAACTATGGCTACACCTTC. This sequence encodes CASSSPDGFNYGYTF.

V gene TRBV11-2 combines with J gene TRBJ2-7; D might be TRBD2 (6 bases). Trimming removed 1 base at V and 2 bases at J, with 15 bases between. Germline V gives CDR1 SGHAT, CDR2 FQNNGV. The CDR3 has 16 amino acids. CDR3 protein: CASSLGRQAGTYEQYF. The CDR3 bases are TGTGCCAGCAGCTTAGGCCGGCAGGCGGGGACCTACGAGCAGTACTTC.

V is TRBV20-1 and J is TRBJ2-7; unclear D gene. The V gene's germline CDR1 is DFQATT and CDR2 SNEGSKA (reference sequence). Trimming stripped 5 bases from V and 2 bases from J, with 4 bases between. This CDR3 has 10 amino acids. The CDR3 reads CSAQPYEQYF. DNA for the CDR3: TGCAGTGCTCAACCCTACGAGCAGTACTTC.

This sequence joins TRBV9 and TRBJ2-5, with D possibly TRBD1 on 6 matching bases. The CDR3 covers 14 residues. Germline values: CDR1 SGDLS, CDR2 YYNGEE. With 0 bases removed from V and 4 bases from J, the gap between germline ends came to 10 bases. CDR3 loop: CASSVDSGAETQYF. The CDR3 DNA follows: TGTGCCAGCAGCGTAGATTCAGGGGCAGAGACCCAGTACTTC. Full variable domain (remainder filled in from reference TRBV9 and TRBJ2-5): DSGVTQTPKHLITATGQRVTLRCSPRSGDLSVYWYQQSLDQGLQFLIQYYNGEERAKGNILERFSAQQFPDLHSELNLSSLELGDSALYFCASSVDSGAETQYFGPGTRLLVL.

For this clone: The junction departs from germline at one end; a sequencing error may be responsible. The chain employs TRBV6-6 and TRBJ2-4; 10 bases are a match to TRBD1. Germline lookup yields CDR1 MNHNY and CDR2 SVGAGI (reference sequence). CDR3 length: 12 amino acids. In DNA, the CDR3 is TGTGCCAGCCGGGACAGGGGCCGCGAGAAGAACTTC. Its translation: CASRDRGREKNF.

The CDR3 reads CASSVVGGQETQYF. CDR3 nucleotides: TGTGCCAGCAGCGTAGTTGGGGGACAAGAGACCCAGTACTTC. V and J are TRBV9 and TRBJ2-5, with D perhaps given as TRBD1 or TRBD2 (5 bases each). V was clipped by 0 bases and J by 2 bases, with 8 bases between them. CDR1 and CDR2 (germline): SGDLS, YYNGEE. This CDR3 spans 14 amino acids.

The chain joins TRBV25-1 to TRBJ2-2; D is ambiguous. The V gene's germline CDR1 is MGHDK and CDR2 SYGVNS. The CDR3 length is 11 residues. V was clipped by 0 bases and J by 7 bases, with 0 bases between them. The CDR3 here is CASSEYGELFF. In DNA form, the CDR3 reads TGTGCCAGCAGTGAATACGGGGAGCTGTTTTTT.